This TCR beta chain was profiled in a study of T cell responses to AZD1222 COVID-19 vaccine. Overall study context: Researchers grouped second doses given at about 4 or about 12 weeks into one pool. Study-level points and caveats: Compared with day 0, the breadth and depth of the Spike-specific TCR repertoire rose significantly after two doses of AZD1222. Mostly white British, mostly female donors; authors suggested clonal diversity may be underestimated. Reportedly, close to half of spike-specific TCRs are directed against unmutated variant regions.

The V gene's germline CDR1 is LNHDA and CDR2 SQIVND (reference sequence). The J segment lost 2 bases and the V segment lost 7 bases, leaving 4 bases of the junction unmatched. The CDR3 extends over 13 amino acids. With respect to this clone: The antigen is undetermined.

The data were produced by immunoSEQ multiplex PCR, yet TCRdb's version contains in-frame clones alone and is incomplete. In the table there are about 21,000 clones, approximately 86% of which are singletons. This clonotype was obtained from an adult in good health. The sample here was peripheral blood, taken on day 0 of AZD1222 vaccination. This chain links TRBV19 with TRBJ1-2; 7 bases are shared with TRBD1. CDR3 bases: TGTGCCAGTAACCAGGGGGTGAACTATGGCTACACCTTC. Translating gives CASNQGVNYGYTF.